This passage covers 31 T cell receptor beta chains from one sample sequenced in a study of molecular identifiers for immune sequencing clone quantification. One entry per CDR3 protein results from TCRdb running MiXCR on the PCR reads. The sample consists of 62,000 or so distinct CDR3 sequences, 15% to 20% of them appearing once. The sample consisted of naive CD8+ T cells from blood, with Jurkat cell RNA spiked in. As for subset: FACS-sorted CD8+CD4-CCR7+CD45RA+ naive T cells. These receptors all stem from a human donor in good health. Some libraries in this study had Jurkat cell RNA spiked in.

The table lists this clonotype with many counts. The chain carries TRBV7-8 and TRBJ2-3, with 11 bases lining up with TRBD2. Germline CDR1 is SGHVS and CDR2 is FQNEAQ. Germline trimming cut 3 bases from V and 1 base from J; bases unmatched to any gene: 9. The CDR3 spans 18 residues. The CDR3 DNA is TGTGCCAGCAGCTTGACCCTAGCGGGAGGCCGCGGCACAGATACGCAGTATTTT. Its translation: CASSLTLAGGRGTDTQYF.

The chain uses TRBV6-5 and TRBJ2-1; D gene uncertain. The CDR3 totals 15 residues. Trimming pared 1 base from V and 0 bases from J, leaving 7 bases between. CDR1 is MNHEY and CDR2 is SVGAGI in the germline V gene. CDR3 sequence: CASSYFGSSYNEQFF. CDR3 nucleotides: TGTGCCAGCAGTTACTTTGGCAGCTCCTACAATGAGCAGTTCTTC.

This clonotype came up many times. The chain joins TRBV30 to TRBJ1-1, with a possible D match to TRBD1 (5 bases). The CDR3 runs to 15 residues. Germline V gene lookup returns CDR1 GTSNPN and CDR2 SVGIG (reference sequence). V lost 1 base and J 3 bases, leaving 15 bases between the germline ends. Here the CDR3 DNA reads TGTGCCTGGAGTGAAGGGGCTGGAGGGGACACTGAAGCTTTCTTT. Translating it yields CAWSEGAGGDTEAFF.

The chain uses TRBV12-3 or TRBV12-4 and TRBJ2-2; D unresolved. The V and J ends lost 0 bases and 5 bases respectively, with 7 bases between them. The CDR3 has 14 amino acids. CDR3 in amino acids: CASSLALVTGELFF. The DNA for the CDR3 is TGTGCCAGCAGTTTAGCGCTAGTTACCGGGGAGCTGTTTTTT.

The table lists this clonotype with many counts. This chain joins TRBV6-1 and TRBJ2-2; 9 nucleotides agree with TRBD2. Germline V lookup: CDR1 MNHNS, CDR2 SASEGT. The CDR3 covers 17 residues. Losses at the gene ends were 8 bases for V and 3 bases for J; bases not matched to a gene: 13. The CDR3: CASLPARLAGYTGELFF. The DNA for the CDR3 is TGTGCCAGCCTTCCTGCCCGGCTAGCGGGATACACCGGGGAGCTGTTTTTT.

Ten or more counts support this clonotype. This chain links TRBV7-8 with TRBJ2-7; D gene ambiguous. This CDR3 is 14 amino acids long. With 4 bases removed from V and 4 bases from J, the gap between germline ends came to 14 bases. CDR1 and CDR2 from the germline V gene are SGHVS and FQNEAQ. Written as DNA, the CDR3 is TGTGCCAGCAGCTCACCCGTAGCTGTGTACGAGCAGTACTTC. Its protein is CASSSPVAVYEQYF. Together with reference TRBV7-8 and TRBJ2-7, the CDR3 gives the full variable domain: GAGVSQSPRYKVAKRGQDVALRCDPISGHVSLFWYQQALGQGPEFLTYFQNEAQLDKSGLPSDRFFAERPEGSVSTLKIQRTQQEDSAVYLCASSSPVAVYEQYFGPGTRLTVT.

This clonotype turned up a few times. The chain is built from TRBV27 and TRBJ2-7, with D perhaps being TRBD1 or TRBD2 (6 bases each). Looked up from germline, CDR1 is MNHEY and CDR2 is SMNVEV (reference sequence). This CDR3 spans 15 amino acids. The V and J ends lost 5 bases and 4 bases respectively, with 18 bases between them. In DNA, the CDR3 is TGTGCCAGCAGTCCCTCGATAGGGGGGCGGTACGAGCAGTACTTC. Residues: CASSPSIGGRYEQYF.

This clonotype has ten or more counts. The gene calls are TRBV25-1 and TRBJ2-3, with 7 bases identical to TRBD2. The CDR3 length is 15 residues. Germline CDR1 is MGHDK and CDR2 is SYGVNS. Germline trimming cut 4 bases from V and 3 bases from J; bases unmatched to any gene: 7. The CDR3 spells CASSVFAGVTDTQYF. The CDR3 DNA is TGTGCCAGCAGTGTGTTCGCGGGAGTTACAGATACGCAGTATTTT.

V and J are TRBV30 and TRBJ2-4, with no clear D. Germline V gene lookup returns CDR1 GTSNPN and CDR2 SVGIG (reference sequence). Trimming shortened V by 1 base and J by 0 bases, and 7 bases separated the two germline ends. The CDR3 sequence is 14 residues long. CDR3 bases: TGTGCCTGGAGTGGACCCCCAGCCAAAAACATTCAGTACTTC. Residues: CAWSGPPAKNIQYF. The full variable domain, with the rest looked up from reference TRBV30 and TRBJ2-4, is SQTIHQWPATLVQPVGSPLSLECTVEGTSNPNLYWYRQAAGRGLQLLFYSVGIGQISSEVPQNLSASRPQDRQFILSSKKLLLSDSGFYLCAWSGPPAKNIQYFGAGTRLSVL.

Notes on this clonotype: A much larger clone differs from this one at a single base, so this may be a read error. The chain uses TRBV7-3 and TRBJ1-1; D is unclear. From germline, CDR1 is SGHTA and CDR2 FQGTGA. The CDR3 has 13 residues. The CDR3 sequence: CASSKERWTEALF. The CDR3 region has the DNA TGTGCCAGCAGCAAGGAGAGGTGGACTGAAGCTCTCTTT.

This clonotype was observed a few times. The chain links TRBV11-2 to TRBJ2-7; TRBD2 is a possible D gene (5 bases). Germline V CDR1 and CDR2: SGHAT, FQNNGV. V was clipped by 0 bases and J by 5 bases, with 14 bases between them. There are 15 residues in the CDR3. CDR3 in amino acids: CASSLDASSFNEQYF. CDR3 coding DNA: TGTGCCAGCAGCTTAGATGCTAGCTCTTTTAACGAGCAGTACTTC.

This clonotype was observed once. A much larger clone lies a single base off, so this may be a read error. V is TRBV20-1 and J is TRBJ1-2; D perhaps matches TRBD1 (5 bases). CDR3 length: 11 amino acids. Germline V CDR1 and CDR2: DFQATT, SNEGSKA (reference sequence). Trimming cost V 2 bases and J 7 bases, with 8 bases left between them. CDR3 coding DNA: TGCAGTGCTAGATTGGGACCTGGCTACACCTTC. It codes for CSARLGPGYTF.

This clonotype was counted ten times or more. The J gene is TRBJ2-7, the V gene TRBV5-1; TRBD2 matches at 9 bases. The CDR3 sequence is 14 residues long. Germline V gene sequence: CDR1 SGHRS, CDR2 YFSETQ. V was pared by 0 bases and J by 6 bases, with 4 bases of the junction left unmatched. The CDR3 region is CASSLAAGGSEQYF. CDR3 in DNA: TGCGCCAGCAGCTTGGCGGCGGGGGGGAGCGAGCAGTACTTC.

This clonotype has more than one count but fewer than ten. This chain joins TRBV29-1 and TRBJ1-2, with D hard to call. Per germline, CDR1 SQVTM and CDR2 ANQGSEA. The CDR3 extends over 11 amino acids. The V end was cut by 6 bases, the J end by 2 bases, with 7 bases between. CDR3 bases: TGCAGCGTACGGACGAACTATGGCTACACCTTC. It codes for CSVRTNYGYTF.

This clonotype came up a few times. The J gene is TRBJ2-7, the V gene TRBV2; 9 bases match TRBD1. Germline V CDR1 and CDR2: SNHLY, FYNNEI. CDR3 length: 14 residues. V gave up 3 bases and J gave up 6 bases; unmatched junction bases: 6. CDR3 coding DNA: TGTGCCAGCAGTGATGGGACAGGGATATTCGAGCAGTACTTC. This gives the protein CASSDGTGIFEQYF.

About this clonotype: A much more abundant neighbour one base away suggests this may be a read error. The CDR3 ends on some other residue instead of the conserved phenylalanine or tryptophan, so this is likely a read error. The chain has TRBV27 and TRBJ2-7; TRBD1 agrees at 10 bases. The CDR3 extends over 14 amino acids. V was clipped by 4 bases and J by 6 bases; unmatched bases: 6. From germline, CDR1 is MNHEY and CDR2 SMNVEV (reference sequence). The CDR3 DNA follows: TGTGCCAGCAGTTACGGGACAGGGGTTTCCGAGCAGTACCTC. Translation gives CASSYGTGVSEQYL.

In this sample, this clonotype turned up many times. This chain joins TRBV7-9 and TRBJ2-7, with 7 nucleotides matching TRBD2. CDR3 length: 13 amino acids. CDR1 is SEHNR, CDR2 FQNEAQ, per germline (reference sequence). J was trimmed by 3 bases and V by 5 bases; bases with no gene match: 4. The DNA of the CDR3 is TGTGCCAGCAGCCTGACTAGCAACTACGAGCAGTACTTC. Amino acid sequence: CASSLTSNYEQYF.

There are a few counts of this clonotype. V is TRBV25-1 and J is TRBJ2-7; tentative D call: TRBD1 (6 bases). CDR1 is MGHDK and CDR2 is SYGVNS in the germline V gene. V dropped 5 bases and J dropped 6 bases, with 11 bases sitting between them. This CDR3 is 12 amino acids long. The CDR3 is CASSSHRAEQYF. The CDR3 DNA follows: TGTGCCAGCAGTTCCCACAGGGCCGAGCAGTACTTC.

As concerns this clonotype: Because it lacks the conserved phenylalanine or tryptophan at the end, this CDR3 is likely a read error. V usage is TRBV30 and J usage is TRBJ2-1, with 12 bases identical to TRBD2. The CDR3 consists of 18 residues. CDR1 is GTSNPN, CDR2 SVGIG, per germline (reference sequence). The ends lost 1 base at V and 8 bases at J; junction bases unmatched: 15. For the CDR3, the DNA is TGTGCCTGGAGTGAAGGACTAGCGGGAAGAACGCTATGGGATGAGCAGTTCTCC. Its protein product is CAWSEGLAGRTLWDEQFS.

The table lists this clonotype with many counts. The V and J genes are TRBV20-1 and TRBJ2-2; the D is unclear. The CDR3 has 12 amino acids. Germline V gene data show CDR1 as DFQATT and CDR2 as SNEGSKA (reference sequence). Trimming removed 0 bases from V and 6 bases from J, with 5 bases in between. Here the CDR3 reads CSARDYAGELFF. The CDR3 DNA reads TGCAGTGCTAGAGATTATGCCGGGGAGCTGTTTTTT.

In this sample, this clonotype turned up many times. The chain combines TRBV9 with TRBJ2-7, with TRBD2 identical over 9 bases. Unmatched junction bases numbered 3, after V lost 4 bases and J lost 1 base. CDR1 and CDR2 (germline): SGDLS, YYNGEE. This CDR3 contains 14 residues. CDR3 in DNA: TGTGCCAGCAGCCCGGGACTAGCTTCCTACGAGCAGTACTTC. This translates into CASSPGLASYEQYF.

This chain uses TRBV28 with TRBJ2-3; the match to TRBD2 covers 7 bases. Looked up from germline, CDR1 is MDHEN and CDR2 is SYDVKM. V gave up 5 bases and J gave up 5 bases; unmatched junction bases: 10. This CDR3 is built from 15 residues. Here the CDR3 reads CASSPRTSVRDTQYF. Here the CDR3 DNA reads TGTGCCAGCAGTCCCCGTACTAGCGTGAGAGATACGCAGTATTTT.

This sequence joins TRBV6-6 and TRBJ2-1; 11 positions agree with TRBD2. Germline loops: CDR1 MNHNY, CDR2 SVGAGI (reference sequence). Trimming at V came to 0 bases and at J to 4 bases, leaving 14 bases not matched to a gene. The CDR3 spans 20 residues. CDR3 sequence: CASSYSENSGRARRYNEQFF. DNA for the CDR3: TGTGCCAGCAGTTACTCGGAGAATAGCGGGAGGGCAAGAAGATACAATGAGCAGTTCTTC.

In its sample, this clonotype was seen many times. The chain uses TRBV11-3 and TRBJ2-1; D remains unclear. V was trimmed by 1 base and J by 3 bases, leaving 4 bases between them. CDR3 length: 13 residues. Germline CDR1 reads SGHNT; CDR2 reads YENEEA. CDR3 DNA: TGTGCCAGCAGCTTAGCTAACTACAATGAGCAGTTCTTC. It translates to CASSLANYNEQFF.

This clonotype was seen at least ten times. The rearrangement links TRBV7-9 to TRBJ2-7; D unresolved. The V gene lost 5 bases and the J gene lost 4 bases, with 12 bases spanning the gap. The CDR3 loop spans 13 amino acids. Per germline, CDR1 SEHNR and CDR2 FQNEAQ (reference sequence). The CDR3: CASSPFLQYEQYF. The CDR3 DNA sequence: TGTGCCAGCAGCCCGTTTCTGCAATACGAGCAGTACTTC.

This clonotype was recorded at least ten times. The rearrangement joins TRBV7-3 to TRBJ2-3; 10 bases map to TRBD2. V was pared by 5 bases and J by 3 bases, with 11 bases of the junction left unmatched. The CDR3 spans 17 residues. Germline loops: CDR1 SGHTA, CDR2 FQGTGA. The CDR3 spells CASSATPLAGVTDTQYF. Written as DNA, the CDR3 is TGTGCCAGCAGCGCTACCCCCCTAGCGGGAGTAACAGATACGCAGTATTTT.

This clonotype came up many times. The rearrangement links TRBV2 to TRBJ2-7; perhaps TRBD2 as D (7 bases). Trimming pared 6 bases from V and 1 base from J, leaving 16 bases between. Germline V gene data show CDR1 as SNHLY and CDR2 as FYNNEI. CDR3 length: 15 amino acids. The CDR3 coding sequence is TGTGCCAGCAGGGGGACGGGGGGCTGGTCCTACGAGCAGTACTTC. This translates into CASRGTGGWSYEQYF. Based on the CDR3 plus reference TRBV2 and TRBJ2-7, the full variable domain is EPEVTQTPSHQVTQMGQEVILRCVPISNHLYFYWYRQILGQKVEFLVSFYNNEISEKSEIFDDQFSVERPDGSNFTLKIRSTKLEDSAMYFCASRGTGGWSYEQYFGPGTRLTVT.

As concerns this clonotype: A much larger clone differs by one base, so this may be a read error. The chain couples TRBV4-1 to TRBJ2-7; 7 nucleotides match TRBD2. Germline V CDR1 and CDR2: MGHRA, YSYEKL. V lost 4 bases, J lost 2 bases, and 17 bases stayed unmatched. This CDR3 is built from 18 residues. In DNA form, the CDR3 reads TGCGCCAGCAGCCTAGCGGCTCCAACGGCTAGCGGTACCTACGAGCAGTACTTC. Amino acids: CASSLAAPTASGTYEQYF.

A remark on this clonotype: This may be a read error, as it is one base from a much larger clone. The genes are TRBV19 and TRBJ2-5, with 8 nucleotides matching TRBD2. The CDR3 is made up of 16 amino acids. Germline CDR1 is LNHDA and CDR2 is SQIVND (reference sequence). The CDR3 loop reads CAGSIDWGTSQETQYF. CDR3 sequence (DNA): TGTGCCGGTAGTATAGATTGGGGGACTAGCCAAGAGACCCAGTACTTC. Drawing the rest from reference TRBV19 and TRBJ2-5, the complete variable domain is DGGITQSPKYLFRKEGQNVTLSCEQNLNHDAMYWYRQDPGQGLRLIYYSQIVNDFQKGDIAEGYSVSREKKESFPLTVTSAQKNPTAFYLCAGSIDWGTSQETQYFGPGTRLLVL.

This sequence joins TRBV27 and TRBJ2-5; D might be TRBD1 or TRBD2, each matching 5 bases. Germline values: CDR1 MNHEY, CDR2 SMNVEV (reference sequence). The CDR3 runs 14 residues. Trimming stripped 3 bases from V and 2 bases from J, with 10 bases between. The chain's CDR3 is CASSFGTGQETQYF. CDR3 DNA sequence: TGTGCCAGCAGTTTTGGGACGGGACAAGAGACCCAGTACTTC.

This clonotype was counted at least ten times. V gene TRBV7-9 combines with J gene TRBJ2-3; D is ambiguous. CDR3 size: 16 residues. Germline V gene data show CDR1 as SEHNR and CDR2 as FQNEAQ (reference sequence). Between the trimmed V and J ends, which lost 3 bases and 1 base, there was a span of 14 bases. DNA for the CDR3: TGTGCCAGCAGCTTCCGCCTCGGACCGGGCACAGATACGCAGTATTTT. Residues: CASSFRLGPGTDTQYF.